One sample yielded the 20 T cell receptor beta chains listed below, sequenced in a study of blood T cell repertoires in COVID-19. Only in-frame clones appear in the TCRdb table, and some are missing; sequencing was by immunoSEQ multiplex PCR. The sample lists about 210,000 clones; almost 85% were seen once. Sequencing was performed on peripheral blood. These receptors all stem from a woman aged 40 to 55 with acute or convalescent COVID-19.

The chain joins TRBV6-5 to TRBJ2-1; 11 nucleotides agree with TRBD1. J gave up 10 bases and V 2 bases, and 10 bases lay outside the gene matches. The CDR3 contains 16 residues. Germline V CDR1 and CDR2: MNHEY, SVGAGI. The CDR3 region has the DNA TGTGCCAGCAGTTACCCCGGACAGGGGGCGGGTAGGGAGCAGTTCTTC. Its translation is CASSYPGQGAGREQFF.

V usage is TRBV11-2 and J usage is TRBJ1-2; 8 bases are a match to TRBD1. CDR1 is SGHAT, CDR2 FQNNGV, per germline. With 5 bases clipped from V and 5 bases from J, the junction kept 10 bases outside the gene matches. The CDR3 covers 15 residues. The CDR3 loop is CASSPHSGGAYGYTF. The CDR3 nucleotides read TGTGCCAGCAGCCCCCATTCAGGGGGCGCGTATGGCTACACCTTC. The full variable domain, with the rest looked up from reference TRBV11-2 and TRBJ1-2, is EAGVAQSPRYKIIEKRQSVAFWCNPISGHATLYWYQQILGQGPKLLIQFQNNGVVDDSQLPKDRFSAERLKGVDSTLKIQPAKLEDSAVYLCASSPHSGGAYGYTFGSGTRLTVV.

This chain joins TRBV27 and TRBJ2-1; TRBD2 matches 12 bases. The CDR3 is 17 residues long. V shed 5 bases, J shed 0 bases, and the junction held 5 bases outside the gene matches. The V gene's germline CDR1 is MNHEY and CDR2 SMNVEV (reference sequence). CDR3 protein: CASSPGLAGSSYNEQFF. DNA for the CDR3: TGTGCCAGCAGTCCCGGACTAGCGGGGAGCTCCTACAATGAGCAGTTCTTC.

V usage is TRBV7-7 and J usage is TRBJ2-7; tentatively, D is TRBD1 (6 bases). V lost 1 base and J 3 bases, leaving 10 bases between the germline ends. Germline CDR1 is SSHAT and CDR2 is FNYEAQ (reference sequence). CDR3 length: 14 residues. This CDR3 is CASSLESGDYEQYF. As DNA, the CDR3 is TGTGCCAGCAGCTTAGAATCAGGGGACTACGAGCAGTACTTC.

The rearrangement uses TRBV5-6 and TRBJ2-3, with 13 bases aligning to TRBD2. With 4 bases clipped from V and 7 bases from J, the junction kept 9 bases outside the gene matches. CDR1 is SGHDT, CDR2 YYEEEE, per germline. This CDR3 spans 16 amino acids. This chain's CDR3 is CASSPRTSGSDHTQYF. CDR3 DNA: TGTGCCAGCAGCCCTCGGACTAGCGGGAGCGATCATACGCAGTATTTT.

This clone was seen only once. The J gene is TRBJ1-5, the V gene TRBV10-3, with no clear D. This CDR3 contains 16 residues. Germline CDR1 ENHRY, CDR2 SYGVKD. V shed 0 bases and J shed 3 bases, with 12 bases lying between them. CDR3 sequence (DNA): TGTGCCATCAGTGAGTCTGGGAAGGGAGCCAATCAGCCCCAGCATTTT. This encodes CAISESGKGANQPQHF.

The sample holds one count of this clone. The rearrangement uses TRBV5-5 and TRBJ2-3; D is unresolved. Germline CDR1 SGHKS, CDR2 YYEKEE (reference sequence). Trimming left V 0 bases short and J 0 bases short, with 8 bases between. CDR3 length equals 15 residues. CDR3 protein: CASSLEAASTDTQYF. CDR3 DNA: TGTGCCAGCAGCTTGGAGGCGGCTAGCACAGATACGCAGTATTTT.

CDR3: CASREAGGKEICNQPQHF. The CDR3 DNA follows: TGTGCCAGCAGGGAGGCGGGTGGGAAGGAAATATGCAATCAGCCCCAGCATTTT. The rearrangement links TRBV27 to TRBJ1-5; unclear D gene. The V gene lost 6 bases and the J gene lost 2 bases, with 23 bases spanning the gap. Germline CDR1 MNHEY, CDR2 SMNVEV (reference sequence). The CDR3 totals 18 residues.

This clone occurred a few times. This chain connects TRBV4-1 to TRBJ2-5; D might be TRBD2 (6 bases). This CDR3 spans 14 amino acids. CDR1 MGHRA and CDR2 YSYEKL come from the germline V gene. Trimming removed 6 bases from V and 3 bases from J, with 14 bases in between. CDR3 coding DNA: TGCGCCAGCAGGGGCCCGGGACTCGAAGAGACCCAGTACTTC. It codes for CASRGPGLEETQYF.

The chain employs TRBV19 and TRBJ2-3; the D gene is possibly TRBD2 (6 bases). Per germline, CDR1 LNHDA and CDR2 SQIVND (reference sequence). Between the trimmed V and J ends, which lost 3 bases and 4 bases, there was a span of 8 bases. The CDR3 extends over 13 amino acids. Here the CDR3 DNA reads TGTGCCAGTAGTATGGGGGGAGCAGATACGCAGTATTTT. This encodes CASSMGGADTQYF.

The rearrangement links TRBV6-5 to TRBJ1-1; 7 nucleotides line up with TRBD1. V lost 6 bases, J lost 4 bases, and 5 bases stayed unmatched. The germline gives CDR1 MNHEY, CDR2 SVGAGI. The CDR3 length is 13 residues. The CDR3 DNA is TGTGCCAGCAGGTTACAGGGGAGCACTGAAGCTTTCTTT. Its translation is CASRLQGSTEAFF.

CDR3 sequence (DNA): TGCGCCAGCAGTGAGTGTGAGGGGGCGGGCCCTTTAGGCTACACCTTC. This gives the protein CASSECEGAGPLGYTF. The V gene is TRBV10-1, the J gene TRBJ1-2; 7 nucleotides line up with TRBD1. V was clipped by 1 base and J by 8 bases; unmatched bases: 13. Germline CDR1 and CDR2: WNHNN and SYGVQD (reference sequence). CDR3 length: 16 residues.

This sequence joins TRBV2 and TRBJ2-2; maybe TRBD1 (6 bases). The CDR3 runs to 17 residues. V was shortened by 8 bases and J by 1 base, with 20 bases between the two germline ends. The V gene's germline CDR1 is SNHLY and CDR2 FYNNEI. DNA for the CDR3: TGTGCCAGCTTGGTATTCAGGGACACCAAGAACACCGGGGAGCTGTTTTTT. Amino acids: CASLVFRDTKNTGELFF.

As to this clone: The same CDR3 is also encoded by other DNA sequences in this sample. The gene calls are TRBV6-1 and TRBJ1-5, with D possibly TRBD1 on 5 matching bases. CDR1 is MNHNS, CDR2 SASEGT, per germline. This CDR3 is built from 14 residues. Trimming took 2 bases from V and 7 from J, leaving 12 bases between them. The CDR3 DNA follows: TGTGCCAGCAGTGAAAGGGCAGGGAACCAGCCCCAGCATTTT. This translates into CASSERAGNQPQHF.

This CDR3 reads CASSLGTSGTDTQYF. CDR3 coding DNA: TGTGCCAGCAGTTTAGGGACTAGCGGCACAGATACGCAGTATTTT. The chain carries TRBV6-5 and TRBJ2-3; 10 bases line up with TRBD2. Trimming took 4 bases from V and 1 from J; bases not matched to a gene: 2. Germline-derived CDR1 and CDR2 are MNHEY and SVGAGI. The CDR3 contains 15 residues.

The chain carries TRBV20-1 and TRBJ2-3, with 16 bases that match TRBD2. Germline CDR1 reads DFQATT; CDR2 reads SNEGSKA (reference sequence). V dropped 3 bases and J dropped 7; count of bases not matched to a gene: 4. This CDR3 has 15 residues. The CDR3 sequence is CSASGTSGGVNTQYF. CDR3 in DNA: TGCAGTGCTAGTGGGACTAGCGGGGGGGTGAATACGCAGTATTTT.

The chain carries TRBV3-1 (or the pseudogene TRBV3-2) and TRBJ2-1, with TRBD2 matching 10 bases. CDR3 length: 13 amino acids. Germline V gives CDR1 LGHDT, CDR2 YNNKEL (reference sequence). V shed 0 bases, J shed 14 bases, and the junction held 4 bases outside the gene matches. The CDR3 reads CASSQDLAGVKFF. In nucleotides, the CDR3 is TGTGCCAGCAGCCAAGATCTAGCGGGGGTTAAGTTCTTC.

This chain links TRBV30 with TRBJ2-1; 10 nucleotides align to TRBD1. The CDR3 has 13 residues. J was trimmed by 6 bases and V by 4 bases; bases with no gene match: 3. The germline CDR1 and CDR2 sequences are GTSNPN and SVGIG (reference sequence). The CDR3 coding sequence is TGTGCCTGGACCCGACAGGGGGCCAATGAGCAGTTCTTC. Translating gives CAWTRQGANEQFF.

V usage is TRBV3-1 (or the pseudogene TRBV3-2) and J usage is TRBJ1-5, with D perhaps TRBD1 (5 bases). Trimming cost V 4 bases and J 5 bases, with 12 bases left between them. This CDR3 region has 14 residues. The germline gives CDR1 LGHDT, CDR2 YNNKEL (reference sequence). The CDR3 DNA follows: TGTGCCAGCAGCCGGGGGGGGTGGGATCAGCCCCAGCATTTT. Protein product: CASSRGGWDQPQHF.

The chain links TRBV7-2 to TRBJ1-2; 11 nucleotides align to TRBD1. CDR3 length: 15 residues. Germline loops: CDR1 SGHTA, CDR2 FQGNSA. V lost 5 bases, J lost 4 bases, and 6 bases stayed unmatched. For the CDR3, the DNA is TGTGCCAGCAGCGTTAGGGACAGGGGGTTCTATGGCTACACCTTC. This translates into CASSVRDRGFYGYTF.